Following are 16 T cell receptor beta chains from one sample sequenced in a study of technical replicates of blood from several donors. TCRdb's copy holds only in-frame clones and misses some; the assay was immunoSEQ multiplex PCR. The table has 9,500 to 15,000 clones, roughly nine tenths seen once. Source material: PBMCs. These receptors were obtained from a human donor in good health.

J is TRBJ2-1 and V is TRBV9; D call uncertain. The germline V gene has CDR1 SGDLS and CDR2 YYNGEE. The CDR3 has 12 amino acids. V was clipped by 6 bases and J by 1 base, with 5 bases between them. In nucleotides, the CDR3 is TGTGCCAGCACTCGGTCCTACAATGAGCAGTTCTTC. Protein sequence: CASTRSYNEQFF.

This clone was picked up one time. The rearrangement links TRBV28 to TRBJ1-2; 7 bases match TRBD1. Germline V gives CDR1 MDHEN, CDR2 SYDVKM. The CDR3 is 17 amino acids. The J segment lost 0 bases and the V segment lost 1 base, leaving 8 bases of the junction unmatched. In DNA form, the CDR3 reads TGTGCCAGCAGTTTATCTGTCCAGGGGGGCCCTAACTATGGCTACACCTTC. This translates into CASSLSVQGGPNYGYTF.

The chain carries TRBV7-9 and TRBJ1-2; TRBD1 matches at 11 bases. Germline values: CDR1 SEHNR, CDR2 FQNEAQ (reference sequence). Unmatched junction bases numbered 7, after V lost 3 bases and J lost 7 bases. This CDR3 contains 15 residues. In DNA, the CDR3 is TGTGCCAGCAGCTTGGGTGGACAGGGGGCGCTTGGCTACACCTTC. Amino acid sequence: CASSLGGQGALGYTF.

The rearrangement uses TRBV15 and TRBJ1-1, with D possibly TRBD1 on 5 matching bases. The germline gives CDR1 LNHNV, CDR2 YYDKDF (reference sequence). V was trimmed by 4 bases and J by 4 bases, leaving 13 bases between them. CDR3 length: 14 residues. Here the CDR3 reads CATSTGKGITEAFF. For the CDR3, the DNA is TGTGCCACCAGCACAGGGAAAGGCATCACTGAAGCTTTCTTT. The full variable domain, completed using reference TRBV15 and TRBJ1-1, is DAMVIQNPRYQVTQFGKPVTLSCSQTLNHNVMYWYQQKSSQAPKLLFHYYDKDFNNEADTPDNFQSRRPNTSFCFLDIRSPGLGDTAMYLCATSTGKGITEAFFGQGTRLTVV.

The rearrangement joins TRBV6-5 to TRBJ1-5; D is ambiguous. This CDR3 comprises 12 residues. Deletions cut 6 bases from V and 4 bases from J, with 7 bases between. CDR1 is MNHEY, CDR2 SVGAGI, per germline. CDR3 region: CASSQNNQPQHF. CDR3 bases: TGTGCCAGCAGCCAAAATAATCAGCCCCAGCATTTT.

The chain uses TRBV7-7 and TRBJ2-7, with a tentative D call TRBD1 (5 bases). Germline V gene sequence: CDR1 SSHAT, CDR2 FNYEAQ (reference sequence). The CDR3 length is 14 residues. Trimming removed 5 bases at V and 1 base at J, with 12 bases between. The CDR3 nucleotides read TGTGCCAGCAGCCAGACAGACGGGTCCTACGAGCAGTACTTC. It yields the protein CASSQTDGSYEQYF. Full variable domain (missing parts from reference TRBV7-7 and TRBJ2-7): GAGVSQSPRYKVTKRGQDVTLRCDPISSHATLYWYQQALGQGPEFLTYFNYEAQPDKSGLPSDRFSAERPEGSISTLTIQRTEQRDSAMYRCASSQTDGSYEQYFGPGTRLTVT.

This chain links TRBV30 with TRBJ1-2; no firm D call. The V and J ends lost 0 bases and 4 bases respectively, with 12 bases between them. Germline V gene sequence: CDR1 GTSNPN, CDR2 SVGIG (reference sequence). This CDR3 is 14 amino acids long. The DNA for the CDR3 is TGTGCCTGGAGTGTACGGAGAGGCTCCTATGGCTACACCTTC. Residues: CAWSVRRGSYGYTF.

This rearrangement joins TRBV6-4 to TRBJ2-2; TRBD1 matches at 9 bases. This CDR3 contains 13 residues. CDR1 MRHNA and CDR2 SNTAGT come from the germline V gene. V was clipped by 4 bases and J by 6 bases; unmatched bases: 0. The CDR3 DNA reads TGTGCCAGCAGTGGACAGGGGGCCGGGGAGCTGTTTTTT. This translates into CASSGQGAGELFF.

This rearrangement joins TRBV28 to TRBJ2-1; 9 nucleotides agree with TRBD2. The J segment lost 5 bases and the V segment lost 3 bases, leaving 8 bases of the junction unmatched. Germline V lookup: CDR1 MDHEN, CDR2 SYDVKM. The CDR3 totals 16 residues. CDR3 sequence reads: CASSFATSGGDNEQFF. The CDR3 nucleotides read TGTGCCAGCAGTTTCGCGACTAGCGGAGGAGACAATGAGCAGTTCTTC.

The chain couples TRBV11-2 to TRBJ2-3, with 7 nucleotides matching TRBD2. Per the germline V gene, CDR1 is SGHAT and CDR2 is FQNNGV. This CDR3 is built from 17 residues. V was pared by 4 bases and J by 0 bases, with 10 bases of the junction left unmatched. CDR3: CASSSRLMGGSTDTQYF. CDR3 nucleotides: TGTGCCAGCAGCTCCCGCTTGATGGGAGGGAGCACAGATACGCAGTATTTT.

The genes are TRBV5-1 and TRBJ2-7, with 11 nucleotides matching TRBD2. With V trimmed by 0 bases and J by 0 bases, 14 bases remained unmatched. CDR3 length: 20 amino acids. The V gene's germline CDR1 is SGHRS and CDR2 YFSETQ. CDR3 DNA sequence: TGCGCCAGCAGCTTGGTCTCAACGCGACTAGCGGGAAGAAGCTCCTACGAGCAGTACTTC. It specifies CASSLVSTRLAGRSSYEQYF.

This clone came up a few times. The genes are TRBV7-9 and TRBJ1-2; D uncertain. Germline V gives CDR1 SEHNR, CDR2 FQNEAQ (reference sequence). The V end lost 3 bases, the J end lost 4 bases, and 15 bases lay between the germline ends. The length of the CDR3 is 15 residues. The CDR3 region is CASSFMEGTSYGYTF. For the CDR3, the DNA is TGTGCCAGCAGCTTTATGGAGGGAACGAGCTATGGCTACACCTTC.

The genes are TRBV27 and TRBJ2-7; D uncertain. Deletions cut 5 bases from V and 6 bases from J, with 17 bases between. This CDR3 has 14 residues. Germline loops: CDR1 MNHEY, CDR2 SMNVEV (reference sequence). CDR3 region: CASSGSTASAEQYF. CDR3 nucleotides: TGTGCCAGCAGTGGGTCAACAGCCTCAGCCGAGCAGTACTTC.

V gene TRBV7-3 combines with J gene TRBJ2-2, with TRBD2 matching over 9 bases. Germline CDR1 and CDR2: SGHTA and FQGTGA. With 1 base clipped from V and 5 bases from J, the junction kept 8 bases outside the gene matches. The CDR3 has 17 residues. The CDR3 nucleotides are TGTGCCAGCAGCTTAATGGGGGCTAGCGGGAATACCGGGGAGCTGTTTTTT. This codes for CASSLMGASGNTGELFF.

The chain carries TRBV30 and TRBJ1-2; tentative D call: TRBD1 (5 bases). The germline CDR1 and CDR2 sequences are GTSNPN and SVGIG (reference sequence). This CDR3 contains 13 residues. V gave up 3 bases and J gave up 3 bases, with 11 bases separating them. Written as DNA, the CDR3 is TGTGCCTGGAGCCCCCGGGGGGACTATGGCTACACCTTC. This sequence encodes CAWSPRGDYGYTF.

The chain joins TRBV29-1 to TRBJ2-7; 8 bases agree with TRBD1. Per the germline V gene, CDR1 is SQVTM and CDR2 is ANQGSEA. J was trimmed by 1 base and V by 5 bases; bases with no gene match: 4. This CDR3 comprises 13 residues. The CDR3 spells CSVSWTGSYEQYF. CDR3 DNA: TGCAGCGTTAGCTGGACAGGGTCCTACGAGCAGTACTTC.